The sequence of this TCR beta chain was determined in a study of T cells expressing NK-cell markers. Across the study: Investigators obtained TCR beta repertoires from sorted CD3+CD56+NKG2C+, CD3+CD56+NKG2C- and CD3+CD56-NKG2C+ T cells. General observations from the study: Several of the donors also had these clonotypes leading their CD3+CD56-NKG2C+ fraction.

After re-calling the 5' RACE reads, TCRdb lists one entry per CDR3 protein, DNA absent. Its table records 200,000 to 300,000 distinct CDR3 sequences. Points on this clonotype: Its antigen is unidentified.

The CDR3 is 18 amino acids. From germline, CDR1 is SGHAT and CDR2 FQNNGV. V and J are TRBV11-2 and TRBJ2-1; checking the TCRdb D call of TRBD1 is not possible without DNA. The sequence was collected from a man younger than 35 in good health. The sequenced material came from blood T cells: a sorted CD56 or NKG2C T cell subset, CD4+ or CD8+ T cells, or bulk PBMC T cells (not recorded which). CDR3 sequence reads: CASSSDRGVAVTYNEQFF.